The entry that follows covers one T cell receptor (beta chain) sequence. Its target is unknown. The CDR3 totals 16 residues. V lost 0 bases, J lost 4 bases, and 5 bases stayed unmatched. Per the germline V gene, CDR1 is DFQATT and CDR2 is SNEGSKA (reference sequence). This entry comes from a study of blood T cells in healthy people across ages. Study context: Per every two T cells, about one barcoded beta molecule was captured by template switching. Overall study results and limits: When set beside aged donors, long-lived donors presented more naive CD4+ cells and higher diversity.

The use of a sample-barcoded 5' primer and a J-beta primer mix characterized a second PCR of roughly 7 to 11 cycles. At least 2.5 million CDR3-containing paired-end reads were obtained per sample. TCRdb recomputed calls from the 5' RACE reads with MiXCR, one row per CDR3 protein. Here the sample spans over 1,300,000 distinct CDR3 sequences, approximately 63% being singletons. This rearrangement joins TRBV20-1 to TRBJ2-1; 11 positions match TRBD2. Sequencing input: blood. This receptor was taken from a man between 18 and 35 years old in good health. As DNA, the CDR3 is TGCAGTGCTAGAGACAGTAGCGGGGGGGGATACAATGAGCAGTTCTTC. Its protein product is CSARDSSGGGYNEQFF.